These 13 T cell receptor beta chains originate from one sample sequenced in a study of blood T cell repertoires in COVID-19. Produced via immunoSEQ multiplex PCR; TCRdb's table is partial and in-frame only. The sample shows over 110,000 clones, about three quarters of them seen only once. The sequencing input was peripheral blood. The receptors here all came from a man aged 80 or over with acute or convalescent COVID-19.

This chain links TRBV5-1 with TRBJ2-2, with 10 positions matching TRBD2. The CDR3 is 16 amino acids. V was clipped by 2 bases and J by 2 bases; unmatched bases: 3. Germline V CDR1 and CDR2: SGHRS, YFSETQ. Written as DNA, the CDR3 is TGCGCCAGCAGCTTTGAGCGGGGGGGTAACACCGGGGAGCTGTTTTTT. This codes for CASSFERGGNTGELFF.

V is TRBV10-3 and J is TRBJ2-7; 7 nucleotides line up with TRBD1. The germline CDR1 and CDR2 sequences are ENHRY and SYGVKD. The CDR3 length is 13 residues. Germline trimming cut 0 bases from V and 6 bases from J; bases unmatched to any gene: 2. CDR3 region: CAISESRQGEQYF. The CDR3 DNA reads TGTGCCATCAGTGAGTCGCGACAGGGCGAGCAGTACTTC.

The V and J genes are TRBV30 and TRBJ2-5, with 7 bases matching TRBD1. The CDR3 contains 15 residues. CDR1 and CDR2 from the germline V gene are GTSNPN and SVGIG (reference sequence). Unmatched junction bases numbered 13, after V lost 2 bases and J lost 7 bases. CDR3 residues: CAWSTGTAVLGTQYF. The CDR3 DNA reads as TGTGCCTGGAGTACCGGGACAGCCGTTTTGGGGACCCAGTACTTC.

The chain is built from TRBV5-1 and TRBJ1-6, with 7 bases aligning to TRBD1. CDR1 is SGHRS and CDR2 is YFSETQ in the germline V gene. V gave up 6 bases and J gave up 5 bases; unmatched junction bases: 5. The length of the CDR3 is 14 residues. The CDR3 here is CASTRGSDNSPLHF. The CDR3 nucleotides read TGCGCCAGCACCAGGGGGAGTGATAATTCACCCCTCCACTTT.

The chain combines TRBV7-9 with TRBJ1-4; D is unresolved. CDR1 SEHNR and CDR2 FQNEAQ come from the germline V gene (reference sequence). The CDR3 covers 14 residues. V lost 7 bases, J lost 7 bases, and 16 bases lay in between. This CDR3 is CASTPVNNREKLFF. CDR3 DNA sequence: TGTGCCAGCACCCCCGTGAACAATCGTGAAAAACTGTTTTTT.

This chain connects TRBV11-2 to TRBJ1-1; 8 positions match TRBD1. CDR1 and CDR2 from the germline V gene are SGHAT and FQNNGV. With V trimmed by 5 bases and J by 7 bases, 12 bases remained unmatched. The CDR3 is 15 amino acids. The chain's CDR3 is CASSRSGQGGVEAFF. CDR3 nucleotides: TGTGCCAGCAGCCGTTCAGGACAGGGCGGAGTTGAAGCTTTCTTT.

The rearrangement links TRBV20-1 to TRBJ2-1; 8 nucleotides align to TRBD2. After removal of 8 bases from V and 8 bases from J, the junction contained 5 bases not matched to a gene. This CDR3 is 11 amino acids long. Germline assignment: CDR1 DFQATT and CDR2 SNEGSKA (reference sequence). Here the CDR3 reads CSPRRGDEQFF. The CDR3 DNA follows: TGCAGTCCTCGGCGGGGGGATGAGCAGTTCTTC.

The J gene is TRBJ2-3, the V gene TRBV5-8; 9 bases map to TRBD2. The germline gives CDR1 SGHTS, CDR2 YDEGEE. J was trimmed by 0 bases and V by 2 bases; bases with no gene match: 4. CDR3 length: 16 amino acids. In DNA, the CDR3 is TGTGCCAGCAGCTTTCTAGCGGGGATCAGCACAGATACGCAGTATTTT. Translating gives CASSFLAGISTDTQYF.

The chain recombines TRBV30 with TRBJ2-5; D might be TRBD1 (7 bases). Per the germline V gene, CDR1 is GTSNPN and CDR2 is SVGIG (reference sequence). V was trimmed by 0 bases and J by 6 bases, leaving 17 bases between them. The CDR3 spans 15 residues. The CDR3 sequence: CAWSVWQGGIKTQYF. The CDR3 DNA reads TGTGCCTGGAGTGTCTGGCAGGGGGGAATTAAGACCCAGTACTTC.

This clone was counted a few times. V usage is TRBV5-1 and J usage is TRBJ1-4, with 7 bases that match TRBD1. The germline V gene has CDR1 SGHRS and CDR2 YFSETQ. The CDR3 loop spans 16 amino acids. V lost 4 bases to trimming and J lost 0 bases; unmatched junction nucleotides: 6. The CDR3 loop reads CASSIQGRSTNEKLFF. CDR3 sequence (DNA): TGCGCCAGCAGCATACAGGGGCGATCAACTAATGAAAAACTGTTTTTT.

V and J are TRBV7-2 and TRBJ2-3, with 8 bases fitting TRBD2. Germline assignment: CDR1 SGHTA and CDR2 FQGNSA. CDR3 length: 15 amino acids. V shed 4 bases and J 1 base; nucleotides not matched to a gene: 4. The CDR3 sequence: CASSSRGDRTDTQYF. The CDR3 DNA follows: TGTGCCAGCAGCTCGCGGGGGGATCGCACAGATACGCAGTATTTT.

CDR3 in amino acids: CASEGLAGSEQYF. The DNA of the CDR3 is TGCGCCAGTGAGGGACTAGCGGGGTCAGAGCAGTACTTC. The chain links TRBV10-2 to TRBJ2-7; 13 positions match TRBD2. Germline trimming cut 9 bases from V and 7 bases from J; bases unmatched to any gene: 6. CDR3 length: 13 residues. CDR1 is WSHSY and CDR2 is SAAADI in the germline V gene.

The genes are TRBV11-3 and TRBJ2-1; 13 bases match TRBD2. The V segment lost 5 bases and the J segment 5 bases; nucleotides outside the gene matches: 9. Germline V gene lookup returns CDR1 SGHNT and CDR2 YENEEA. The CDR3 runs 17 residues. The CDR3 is CASSTGTSGVSHNEQFF. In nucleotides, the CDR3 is TGTGCCAGCAGCACCGGGACTAGCGGGGTCAGTCACAATGAGCAGTTCTTC.